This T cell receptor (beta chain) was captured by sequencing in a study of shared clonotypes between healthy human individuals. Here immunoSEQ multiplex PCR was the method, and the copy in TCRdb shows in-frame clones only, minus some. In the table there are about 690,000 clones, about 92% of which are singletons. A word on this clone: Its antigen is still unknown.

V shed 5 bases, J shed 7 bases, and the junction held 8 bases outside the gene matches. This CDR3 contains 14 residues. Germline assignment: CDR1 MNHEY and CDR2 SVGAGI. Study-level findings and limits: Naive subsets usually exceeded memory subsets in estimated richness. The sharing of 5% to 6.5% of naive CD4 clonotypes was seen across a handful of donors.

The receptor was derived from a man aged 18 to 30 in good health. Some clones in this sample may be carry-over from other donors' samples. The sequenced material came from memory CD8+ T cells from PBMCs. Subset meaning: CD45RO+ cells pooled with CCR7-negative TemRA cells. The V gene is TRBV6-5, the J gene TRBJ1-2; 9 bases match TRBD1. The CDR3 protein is CASSPQGAESGYTF. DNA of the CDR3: TGTGCCAGCAGTCCACAGGGGGCTGAGAGTGGCTACACCTTC.